This section outlines one T cell receptor beta chain sequence together with its context. Antigen: not known. With a J-beta primer mix and a sample-barcoded 5' primer, a second PCR ran about 7 to 11 cycles. MiXCR, applied by TCRdb to the 5' RACE reads, yields one record per CDR3 protein. The data contain about 1,800,000 distinct CDR3 sequences, about 28% of them singletons. The sample belongs to a study of blood T cells in healthy people across ages. On the study more broadly: Template switching picked up about one barcoded beta molecule for each two T cells. Whole-study results and caveats: TCR beta diversity, measured per million T cells, fell in a roughly linear way with age.

The CDR3 contains 15 residues. Trimming pared 0 bases from V and 10 bases from J, leaving 15 bases between. The germline V gene encodes CDR1 SGHAT and CDR2 FQNNGV. Per individual sample, total RNA of at least 6 micrograms was extracted. Sequencing used blood. This TCR was sampled from a woman in her 30s in good health. This chain links TRBV11-2 with TRBJ1-4, with D possibly being TRBD1 (6 bases). The CDR3 DNA reads TGTGCCAGCAGCTTAGAGGGGACACACGGGGCAAAACTGTTTTTT. This sequence encodes CASSLEGTHGAKLFF.